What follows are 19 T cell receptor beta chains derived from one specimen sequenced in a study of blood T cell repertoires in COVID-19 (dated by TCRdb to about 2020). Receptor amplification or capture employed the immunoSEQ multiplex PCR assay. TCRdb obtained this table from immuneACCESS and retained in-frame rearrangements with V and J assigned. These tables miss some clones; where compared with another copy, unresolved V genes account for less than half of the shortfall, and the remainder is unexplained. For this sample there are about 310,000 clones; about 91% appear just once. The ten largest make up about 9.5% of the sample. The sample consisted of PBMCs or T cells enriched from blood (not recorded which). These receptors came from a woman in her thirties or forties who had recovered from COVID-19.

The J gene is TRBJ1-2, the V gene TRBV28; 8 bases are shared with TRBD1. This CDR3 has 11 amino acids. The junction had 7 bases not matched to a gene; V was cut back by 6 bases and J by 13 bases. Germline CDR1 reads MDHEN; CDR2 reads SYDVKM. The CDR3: CASSSLRGPTF. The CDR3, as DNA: TGTGCCAGCAGCTCTCTCAGGGGGCCCACCTTC.

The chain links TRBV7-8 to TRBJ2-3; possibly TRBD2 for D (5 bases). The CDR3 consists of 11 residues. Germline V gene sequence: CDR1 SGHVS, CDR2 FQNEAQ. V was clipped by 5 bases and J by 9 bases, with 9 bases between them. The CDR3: CASSLLGTQYF. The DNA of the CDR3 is TGTGCCAGCAGCCTACTAGGCACGCAGTATTTT. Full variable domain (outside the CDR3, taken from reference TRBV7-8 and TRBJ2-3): GAGVSQSPRYKVAKRGQDVALRCDPISGHVSLFWYQQALGQGPEFLTYFQNEAQLDKSGLPSDRFFAERPEGSVSTLKIQRTQQEDSAVYLCASSLLGTQYFGPGTRLTVL.

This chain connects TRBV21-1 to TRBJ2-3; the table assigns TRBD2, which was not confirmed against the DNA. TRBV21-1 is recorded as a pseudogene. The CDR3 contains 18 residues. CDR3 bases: TGTGCCAGCAGCACCCGCCCGGGACTCCAGACCCCCACAGATACGCAGTATTTT. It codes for CASSTRPGLQTPTDTQYF.

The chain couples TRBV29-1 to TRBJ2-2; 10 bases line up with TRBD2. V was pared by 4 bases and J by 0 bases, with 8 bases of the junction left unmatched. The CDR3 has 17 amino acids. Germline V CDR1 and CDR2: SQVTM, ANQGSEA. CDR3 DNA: TGCAGCGTTGTACTAGCGGGATATAATGCGAACACCGGGGAGCTGTTTTTT. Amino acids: CSVVLAGYNANTGELFF.

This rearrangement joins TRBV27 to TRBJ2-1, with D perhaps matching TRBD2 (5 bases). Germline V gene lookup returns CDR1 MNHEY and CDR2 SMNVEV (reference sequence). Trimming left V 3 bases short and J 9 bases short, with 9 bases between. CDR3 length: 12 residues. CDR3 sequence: CASSFEAGEQFF. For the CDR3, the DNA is TGTGCCAGCAGTTTCGAGGCGGGTGAGCAGTTCTTC.

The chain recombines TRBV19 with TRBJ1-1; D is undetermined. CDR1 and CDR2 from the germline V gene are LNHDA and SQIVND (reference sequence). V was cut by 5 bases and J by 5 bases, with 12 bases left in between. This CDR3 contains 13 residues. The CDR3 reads CASSRGSGTEAFF. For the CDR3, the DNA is TGTGCCAGTAGTCGCGGAAGTGGAACTGAAGCTTTCTTT.

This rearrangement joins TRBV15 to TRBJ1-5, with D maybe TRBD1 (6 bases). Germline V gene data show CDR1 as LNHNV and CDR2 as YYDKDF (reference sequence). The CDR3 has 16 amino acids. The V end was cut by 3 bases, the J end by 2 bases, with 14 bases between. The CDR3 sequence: CATSRGDRTGNQPQHF. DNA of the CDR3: TGTGCCACCAGCAGGGGAGACAGGACCGGCAATCAGCCCCAGCATTTT.

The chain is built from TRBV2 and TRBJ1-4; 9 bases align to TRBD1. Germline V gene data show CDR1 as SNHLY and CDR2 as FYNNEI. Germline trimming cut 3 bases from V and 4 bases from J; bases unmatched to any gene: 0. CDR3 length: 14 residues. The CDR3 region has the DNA TGTGCCAGCAGTGAGGACAGGGGTAATGAAAAACTGTTTTTT. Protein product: CASSEDRGNEKLFF. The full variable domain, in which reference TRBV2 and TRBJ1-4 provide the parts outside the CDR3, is EPEVTQTPSHQVTQMGQEVILRCVPISNHLYFYWYRQILGQKVEFLVSFYNNEISEKSEIFDDQFSVERPDGSNFTLKIRSTKLEDSAMYFCASSEDRGNEKLFFGSGTQLSVL.

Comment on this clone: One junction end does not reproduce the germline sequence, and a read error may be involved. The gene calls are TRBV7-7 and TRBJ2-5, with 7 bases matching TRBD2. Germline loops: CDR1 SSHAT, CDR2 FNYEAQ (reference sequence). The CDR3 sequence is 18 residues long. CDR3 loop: CASSRTPPARDYLETQYF. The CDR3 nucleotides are TGTGCTAGCAGCCGTACCCCCCCAGCGCGGGACTATTTAGAAACCCAGTACTTC.

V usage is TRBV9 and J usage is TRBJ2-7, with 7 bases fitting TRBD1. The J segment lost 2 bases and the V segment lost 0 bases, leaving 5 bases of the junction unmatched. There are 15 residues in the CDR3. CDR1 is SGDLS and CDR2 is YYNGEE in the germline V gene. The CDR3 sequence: CASSVGDSQTYEQYF. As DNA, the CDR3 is TGTGCCAGCAGCGTAGGGGACAGCCAAACCTACGAGCAGTACTTC.

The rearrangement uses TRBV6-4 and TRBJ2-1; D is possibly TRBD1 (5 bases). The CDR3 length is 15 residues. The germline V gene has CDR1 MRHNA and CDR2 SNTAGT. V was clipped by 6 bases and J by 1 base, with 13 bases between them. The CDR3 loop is CASSPQADSYNEQFF. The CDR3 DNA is TGTGCCAGCAGCCCACAGGCGGATTCCTACAATGAGCAGTTCTTC.

CDR3 protein: CASSAWRGGVDEQFF. CDR3 nucleotides: TGTGCCAGCAGTGCGTGGCGGGGGGGAGTCGATGAGCAGTTCTTC. This sequence joins TRBV2 and TRBJ2-1, with 9 bases matching TRBD2. V lost 4 bases to trimming and J lost 8 bases; unmatched junction nucleotides: 9. The CDR3 covers 15 residues. CDR1 SNHLY and CDR2 FYNNEI come from the germline V gene.

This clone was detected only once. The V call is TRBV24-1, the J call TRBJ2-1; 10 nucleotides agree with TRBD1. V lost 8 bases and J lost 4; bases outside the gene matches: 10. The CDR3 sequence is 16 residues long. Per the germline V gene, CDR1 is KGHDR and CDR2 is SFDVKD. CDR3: CATTSRTGQGYNEQFF. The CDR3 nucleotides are TGTGCCACCACTTCAAGAACGGGACAGGGGTACAATGAGCAGTTCTTC.

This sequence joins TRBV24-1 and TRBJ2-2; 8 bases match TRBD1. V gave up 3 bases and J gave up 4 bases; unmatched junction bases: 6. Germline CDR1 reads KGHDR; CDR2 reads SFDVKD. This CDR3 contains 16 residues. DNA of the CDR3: TGTGCCACCAGTGATCCAGGGGGCGCCCCCACCGGGGAGCTGTTTTTT. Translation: CATSDPGGAPTGELFF.

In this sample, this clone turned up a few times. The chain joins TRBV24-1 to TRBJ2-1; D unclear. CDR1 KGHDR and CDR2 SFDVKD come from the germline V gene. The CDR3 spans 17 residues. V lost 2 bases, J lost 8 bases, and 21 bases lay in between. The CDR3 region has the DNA TGTGCCACCAGTGATTCAGCCATGAGCGTCATCTTAGATGAGCAGTTCTTC. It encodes CATSDSAMSVILDEQFF.

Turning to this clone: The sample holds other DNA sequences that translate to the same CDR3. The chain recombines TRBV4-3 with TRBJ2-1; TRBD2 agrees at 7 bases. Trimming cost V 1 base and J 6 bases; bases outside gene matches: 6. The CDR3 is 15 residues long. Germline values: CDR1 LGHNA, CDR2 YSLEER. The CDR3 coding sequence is TGCGCCAGCAGCCAAGGCACTAGCGAGATCAATGAGCAGTTCTTC. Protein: CASSQGTSEINEQFF.

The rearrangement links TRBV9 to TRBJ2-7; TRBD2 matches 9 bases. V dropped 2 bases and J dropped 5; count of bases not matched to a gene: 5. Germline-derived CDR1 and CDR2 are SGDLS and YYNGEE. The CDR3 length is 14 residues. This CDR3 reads CASSVARGGDEQYF. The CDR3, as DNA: TGTGCCAGCAGCGTGGCGCGGGGGGGCGACGAGCAGTACTTC.

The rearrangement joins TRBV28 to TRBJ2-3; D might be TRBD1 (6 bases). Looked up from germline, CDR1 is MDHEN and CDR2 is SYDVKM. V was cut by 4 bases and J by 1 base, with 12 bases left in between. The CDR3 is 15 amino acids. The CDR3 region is CASSYGQSRTDTQYF. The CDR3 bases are TGTGCCAGCAGTTATGGACAGAGCCGCACAGATACGCAGTATTTT.

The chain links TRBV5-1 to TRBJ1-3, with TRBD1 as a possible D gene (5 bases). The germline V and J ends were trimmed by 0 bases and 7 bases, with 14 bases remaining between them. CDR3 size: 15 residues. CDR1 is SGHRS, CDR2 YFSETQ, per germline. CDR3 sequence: CASSLETVTWNTIYF. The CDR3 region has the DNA TGCGCCAGCAGCTTGGAGACAGTCACCTGGAACACCATATATTTT.